The clone carrying this T cell receptor beta chain was counted only a few times. Its antigen remains unknown. This record belongs to a study of human T cells and chemical hapten exposure. Study-level information: The study traced per-sample TCR yield variation mainly to small differences in pooled library volumes.

Each CDR3 protein is one row after TCRdb ran MiXCR on the RACE reads. The table shows about 190,000 distinct CDR3 sequences, with approximately 26% occurring only once. Whole-study findings and limits: Counts of expanded TCRs at PT1 were positively correlated with patch test score. Sensitization with DPC brought no change to TCRs above 1 in 1000 in frequency.

Time point: patch test 3, about 24 weeks after DPC sensitization. Treatment of the sample: therapeutic diphenylcyclopropenone sensitization with weekly scalp DPC. This TCR derives from a woman in her thirties or forties with alopecia areata. Some clones in this sample may be carry-over from other donors' samples. The sequencing used whole blood, collected in connection with sensitization to the hapten diphenylcyclopropenone (DPC).

This CDR3 is CASRGIEETQYF. CDR3 DNA sequence: TGTGCCAGCAGGGGGATAGAAGAGACCCAGTACTTC. The chain combines TRBV27 with TRBJ2-5; D unclear. In germline, CDR1 is MNHEY, CDR2 SMNVEV (reference sequence). V lost 6 bases, J lost 3 bases, and 8 bases lay in between. The CDR3 spans 12 residues.